The next 26 T cell receptor beta chains were all read from a single sample in a study of B cell selection in AIRE deficiency. The regulatory T cell sort gate was CD4+CD25hiCD127low/negative. Using immunoSEQ multiplex PCR, the repertoire was profiled, and TCRdb retains in-frame clones only, with some absent. The sample shows 18,000 or so clones, around 93% of them seen only once. The sequenced sample consisted of CD4+CD25+ Tregs sorted from PBMCs. These receptors were collected from a human donor in good health.

The J gene is TRBJ1-1, the V gene TRBV27; unclear D gene. Germline CDR1 MNHEY, CDR2 SMNVEV (reference sequence). V was trimmed by 4 bases and J by 0 bases, leaving 6 bases between them. The CDR3 sequence is 13 residues long. This CDR3 is CASSSTVNTEAFF. DNA of the CDR3: TGTGCCAGCAGTTCCACAGTGAACACTGAAGCTTTCTTT.

The genes are TRBV19 and TRBJ1-2, with D uncertain. Deletions cut 5 bases from V and 7 bases from J, with 11 bases between. Germline lookup yields CDR1 LNHDA and CDR2 SQIVND (reference sequence). The CDR3 runs 12 residues. The CDR3, as DNA: TGTGCCAGTAGTGCCGCGGGTGGTGGCTACACCTTC. This encodes CASSAAGGGYTF. The complete variable domain, with remaining parts taken from reference TRBV19 and TRBJ1-2, reads DGGITQSPKYLFRKEGQNVTLSCEQNLNHDAMYWYRQDPGQGLRLIYYSQIVNDFQKGDIAEGYSVSREKKESFPLTVTSAQKNPTAFYLCASSAAGGGYTFGSGTRLTVV.

The V gene is TRBV11-2, the J gene TRBJ2-4; 7 bases fit TRBD2. Per germline, CDR1 SGHAT and CDR2 FQNNGV. There are 14 residues in the CDR3. J gave up 7 bases and V 3 bases, and 6 bases lay outside the gene matches. Written as DNA, the CDR3 is TGTGCCAGCAGCTTGACTAGCTCCCGGAACATTCAGTACTTC. Its protein is CASSLTSSRNIQYF. The full variable domain, rest sourced from reference TRBV11-2 and TRBJ2-4, is EAGVAQSPRYKIIEKRQSVAFWCNPISGHATLYWYQQILGQGPKLLIQFQNNGVVDDSQLPKDRFSAERLKGVDSTLKIQPAKLEDSAVYLCASSLTSSRNIQYFGAGTRLSVL.

The chain is built from TRBV7-2 and TRBJ2-2; 7 positions agree with TRBD1. This CDR3 contains 15 residues. Germline V gene sequence: CDR1 SGHTA, CDR2 FQGNSA. Trimming at V came to 5 bases and at J to 2 bases, leaving 5 bases not matched to a gene. This CDR3 reads CASSLTGSNTGELFF. The CDR3 DNA sequence: TGTGCCAGCAGCCTGACAGGGAGTAACACCGGGGAGCTGTTTTTT.

This chain links TRBV16 with TRBJ1-1; weak D call: TRBD1 (6 bases). The CDR3 has 12 residues. Germline-derived CDR1 and CDR2 are KGHSY and FQNENV. Trimming left V 4 bases short and J 7 bases short, with 10 bases between. The CDR3 DNA is TGTGCCAGCAGCCCGGGGGCAGTTGAAGCTTTCTTT. Its translation: CASSPGAVEAFF.

The CDR3 DNA reads TGCGCCAGCAGCCTCGGGACAACCTATGGCTACACCTTC. As protein: CASSLGTTYGYTF. The chain uses TRBV5-1 and TRBJ1-2; a weak D match, TRBD1 (6 bases). Trimming took off 4 bases at V and 4 bases at J, with 11 bases between the two ends. This CDR3 comprises 13 residues. Per the germline V gene, CDR1 is SGHRS and CDR2 is YFSETQ.

The chain recombines TRBV9 with TRBJ2-1; perhaps TRBD2 as D (6 bases). The CDR3 totals 16 residues. Germline V lookup: CDR1 SGDLS, CDR2 YYNGEE. V lost 0 bases, J lost 0 bases, and 10 bases lay in between. The CDR3 spells CASSVVPTSSYNEQFF. The CDR3 nucleotides read TGTGCCAGCAGCGTAGTACCGACTAGCTCCTACAATGAGCAGTTCTTC.

The genes are TRBV7-9 and TRBJ2-5; D is unclear. The CDR3 is made up of 12 amino acids. CDR1 SEHNR and CDR2 FQNEAQ come from the germline V gene (reference sequence). With 0 bases removed from V and 4 bases from J, the gap between germline ends came to 3 bases. In DNA form, the CDR3 reads TGTGCCAGCAGCTTAGCGGGAGAGACCCAGTACTTC. Protein product: CASSLAGETQYF.

The chain combines TRBV2 with TRBJ1-5; D ambiguous. Per germline, CDR1 SNHLY and CDR2 FYNNEI. The CDR3 length is 14 residues. Trimming shortened V by 2 bases and J by 0 bases, and 5 bases separated the two germline ends. In nucleotides, the CDR3 is TGTGCCAGCAGTGAATTTTATAGCAATCAGCCCCAGCATTTT. This codes for CASSEFYSNQPQHF.

This clone has just one count. The V and J genes are TRBV10-3 and TRBJ2-5, with D uncertain. V lost 2 bases and J lost 4, with 2 bases in between. CDR1 ENHRY and CDR2 SYGVKD come from the germline V gene. The CDR3 is 11 residues long. CDR3 loop: CAISELETQYF. CDR3 nucleotides: TGTGCCATCAGTGAGCTAGAGACCCAGTACTTC.

The chain has TRBV6-5 and TRBJ2-7, with unresolved D. The germline gives CDR1 MNHEY, CDR2 SVGAGI. The CDR3 has 12 residues. V lost 4 bases and J lost 4, with 8 bases in between. The CDR3 spells CASSSSRYEQYF. The CDR3, as DNA: TGTGCCAGCAGTTCCTCTAGGTACGAGCAGTACTTC.

This clone was counted once. This chain joins TRBV7-9 and TRBJ2-7; 9 bases align to TRBD1. The CDR3 extends over 18 amino acids. V shed 3 bases, J shed 3 bases, and the junction held 15 bases outside the gene matches. Germline loops: CDR1 SEHNR, CDR2 FQNEAQ (reference sequence). The CDR3 DNA follows: TGTGCCAGCAGCTTTCCCGCCCGTGCGGACAGGGGCGGCTACGAGCAGTACTTC. It codes for CASSFPARADRGGYEQYF.

V and J are TRBV19 and TRBJ2-7, with D perhaps TRBD2 (6 bases). V lost 3 bases and J 3 bases, leaving 18 bases between the germline ends. This CDR3 region has 16 residues. In germline, CDR1 is LNHDA, CDR2 SQIVND (reference sequence). DNA for the CDR3: TGTGCCAGTAGTATCGACGGGAGCCGGAATATCTACGAGCAGTACTTC. This gives the protein CASSIDGSRNIYEQYF. Full variable domain (remainder filled in from reference TRBV19 and TRBJ2-7): DGGITQSPKYLFRKEGQNVTLSCEQNLNHDAMYWYRQDPGQGLRLIYYSQIVNDFQKGDIAEGYSVSREKKESFPLTVTSAQKNPTAFYLCASSIDGSRNIYEQYFGPGTRLTVT.

This clone was observed a single time. V usage is TRBV29-1 and J usage is TRBJ1-1, with D possibly matching TRBD1 (6 bases). This CDR3 has 12 residues. Germline V gives CDR1 SQVTM, CDR2 ANQGSEA. V dropped 5 bases and J dropped 3 bases, with 10 bases sitting between them. CDR3 region: CSVLQGYTEAFF. CDR3 DNA: TGCAGCGTTTTACAGGGTTACACTGAAGCTTTCTTT.

This rearrangement joins TRBV7-9 to TRBJ2-7; TRBD1 aligns across 7 bases. Germline trimming cut 4 bases from V and 3 bases from J; bases unmatched to any gene: 6. The CDR3 covers 14 residues. Germline values: CDR1 SEHNR, CDR2 FQNEAQ (reference sequence). The CDR3 DNA reads as TGTGCCAGCAGCTACCGCCGGGACAGCTACGAGCAGTACTTC. It is translated as CASSYRRDSYEQYF.

This rearrangement joins TRBV5-4 to TRBJ2-7; the D call may be TRBD1 or TRBD2 (5 bases each). This CDR3 is 15 amino acids long. V was trimmed by 3 bases and J by 6 bases, leaving 19 bases between them. From germline, CDR1 is SGHNT and CDR2 YYREEE (reference sequence). This CDR3 is CASSSGTPGWSEQYF. CDR3 bases: TGTGCCAGCAGCTCCGGGACCCCTGGGTGGAGCGAGCAGTACTTC.

The chain carries TRBV10-3 and TRBJ1-3; tentative D call: TRBD1 (6 bases). This CDR3 has 14 amino acids. Germline values: CDR1 ENHRY, CDR2 SYGVKD. The germline V and J ends were trimmed by 7 bases and 3 bases, with 13 bases remaining between them. CDR3 bases: TGTGCCATCACCTCAGGGGAATTTGGAAACACCATATATTTT. It translates to CAITSGEFGNTIYF.

The J gene is TRBJ2-4, the V gene TRBV11-1; 15 bases align to TRBD2. The junction had 6 bases not matched to a gene; V was cut back by 4 bases and J by 8 bases. Germline CDR1 SGHAT, CDR2 FQDESV (reference sequence). The CDR3 consists of 16 residues. The CDR3 region is CASSSGLAGGGDIQYF. The CDR3, as DNA: TGTGCCAGCAGCTCGGGACTAGCGGGAGGTGGGGACATTCAGTACTTC.

The chain is built from TRBV6-6 and TRBJ1-1, with D uncertain. Trimming cost V 6 bases and J 8 bases, with 10 bases left between them. This CDR3 is built from 11 residues. Germline CDR1 reads MNHNY; CDR2 reads SVGAGI (reference sequence). The CDR3 reads CASRTTWEAFF. Here the CDR3 DNA reads TGTGCCAGCAGGACGACATGGGAAGCTTTCTTT.

The chain carries TRBV28 and TRBJ2-7, with D uncertain. Germline lookup yields CDR1 MDHEN and CDR2 SYDVKM. The CDR3 is 17 residues long. The CDR3 here is CAIASQPRLRLSYEQYF. In DNA form, the CDR3 reads TGTGCGATCGCCTCCCAACCCCGGCTCCGCCTATCCTACGAGCAGTACTTC.

The CDR3 loop reads CASRIFADTQYF. The CDR3 DNA is TGCGCCAGCAGAATTTTCGCAGATACGCAGTATTTT. The chain combines TRBV5-1 with TRBJ2-3; D remains unclear. The germline gives CDR1 SGHRS, CDR2 YFSETQ. With 5 bases removed from V and 4 bases from J, the gap between germline ends came to 8 bases. CDR3 length equals 12 residues.

The chain combines TRBV28 with TRBJ2-1; weak D call: TRBD2 (6 bases). V lost 5 bases and J lost 0, with 11 bases in between. The CDR3 spans 15 residues. CDR1 and CDR2 (germline): MDHEN, SYDVKM. The DNA of the CDR3 is TGTGCCAGCAGTGGATGGGGACTCTCCTACAATGAGCAGTTCTTC. Its protein product is CASSGWGLSYNEQFF.

V gene TRBV2 combines with J gene TRBJ2-1, with 9 bases matching TRBD2. CDR1 and CDR2 (germline): SNHLY, FYNNEI. The CDR3 extends over 15 amino acids. J gave up 0 bases and V 5 bases, and 2 bases lay outside the gene matches. Here the CDR3 reads CASSIAGVSYNEQFF. The CDR3 nucleotides read TGTGCCAGCAGTATAGCGGGAGTCTCCTACAATGAGCAGTTCTTC.

The chain is built from TRBV4-2 and TRBJ1-2; 8 bases agree with TRBD1. CDR1 is LGHNA, CDR2 YNFKEQ, per germline. The CDR3 is 17 amino acids. Trimming removed 4 bases from V and 2 bases from J; junction bases left unmatched: 12. CDR3 region: CASSPPGRTGRNYGYTF. Here the CDR3 DNA reads TGTGCCAGCAGCCCTCCTGGGAGGACAGGGAGGAACTATGGCTACACCTTC.

For the CDR3, the DNA is TGCGCCAGCAGCCCCGCCCCAGGGAACACTGAAGCTTTCTTT. Protein product: CASSPAPGNTEAFF. This chain connects TRBV4-3 to TRBJ1-1; no reliable D call. CDR1 LGHNA and CDR2 YSLEER come from the germline V gene. This CDR3 is built from 14 residues. V was pared by 4 bases and J by 1 base, with 10 bases between.

This clone was counted between two and nine times. The genes are TRBV6-1 and TRBJ1-5; D call uncertain. The V end lost 1 base, the J end lost 7 bases, and 8 bases lay between the germline ends. The CDR3 is 13 amino acids. Germline V gene lookup returns CDR1 MNHNS and CDR2 SASEGT. As DNA, the CDR3 is TGTGCCAGCAGTGAAGTGAACGGACAGCCCCAGCATTTT. Encoded protein: CASSEVNGQPQHF.